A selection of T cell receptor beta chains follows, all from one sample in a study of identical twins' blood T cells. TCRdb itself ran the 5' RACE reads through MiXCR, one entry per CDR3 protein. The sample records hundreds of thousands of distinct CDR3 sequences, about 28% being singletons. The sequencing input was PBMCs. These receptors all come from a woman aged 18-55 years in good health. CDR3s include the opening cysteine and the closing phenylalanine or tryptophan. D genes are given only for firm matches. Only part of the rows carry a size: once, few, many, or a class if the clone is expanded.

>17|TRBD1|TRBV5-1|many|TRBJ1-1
TGCGCCAGCAGCCTGACAGGGGGCGCCGAATGGGGCACTGAAGCTTTCTTT
CASSLTGGAEWGTEAFF
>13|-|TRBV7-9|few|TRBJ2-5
TGTGCCAGCAGCTTGACGGTACAAGAGACCCAGTACTTC
CASSLTVQETQYF
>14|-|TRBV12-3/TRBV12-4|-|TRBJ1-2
TGTGCCAGCAGTTTGTGGGACACCAGCTATGGCTACACCTTC
CASSLWDTSYGYTF
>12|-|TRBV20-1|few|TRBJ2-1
TGCAGTGTCGGCCGACGAAACAATGAGCAGTTCTTC
CSVGRRNNEQFF
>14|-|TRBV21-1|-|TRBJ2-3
TGTGCCAGCAGCATTCGCGGTAGCACAGATACGCAGTATTTT
CASSIRGSTDTQYF
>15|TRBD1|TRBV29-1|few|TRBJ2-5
TGCAGCGTTGATCGGGCAGGGGGCCGACAAGAGACCCAGTACTTC
CSVDRAGGRQETQYF
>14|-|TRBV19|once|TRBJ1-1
TGTGCCAGTAGTATTTTCACTGGGAACACTGAAGCTTTCTTT
CASSIFTGNTEAFF
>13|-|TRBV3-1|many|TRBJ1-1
TGCGCCAGCAGCTTGAGGCGGGGGACTGAAGCTTTCTTT
CASSLRRGTEAFF
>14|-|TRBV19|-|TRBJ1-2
TGTGCCAGTAGTATCTCCCCAGGGGCAGTTGGCTACACCTTC
CASSISPGAVGYTF
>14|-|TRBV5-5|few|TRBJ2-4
TGTGCCAGCAGCTCGACTCCGGGCGGATTCGATCAGTACTTC
CASSSTPGGFDQYF
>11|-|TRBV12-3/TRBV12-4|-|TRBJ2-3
TGTGCCAGCAGTTTGGGTAATACGCAGTATTTT
CASSLGNTQYF
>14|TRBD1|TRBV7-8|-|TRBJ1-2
TGTGCCAGCAGCTTAGTCCATACAGGGGGTGGCTACACCTTC
CASSLVHTGGGYTF
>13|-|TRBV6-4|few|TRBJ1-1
TGTGCCAGCAGTCGAGATTGGAACACTGAAGCTTTCTTT
CASSRDWNTEAFF
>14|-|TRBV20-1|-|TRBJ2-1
TGCAGTGCTCCCGGGACGCATTCAGTCGGTGAGCAGTTCTTC
CSAPGTHSVGEQFF
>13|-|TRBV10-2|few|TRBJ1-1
TGCGCCAGCCGAATTCAGGGTAGCACTGAAGCTTTCTTT
CASRIQGSTEAFF
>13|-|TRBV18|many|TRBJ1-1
TGTGCCAGCTCACCACGAGTGAACACTGAAGCTTTCTTT
CASSPRVNTEAFF
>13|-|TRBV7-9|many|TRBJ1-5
TGTGCCAGCAGCTTAAACGACCCTCAGCCCCAGCATTTT
CASSLNDPQPQHF
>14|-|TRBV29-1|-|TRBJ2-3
TGCAGCGTTCTGGTGGGAGTGGGCACAGATACGCAGTATTTT
CSVLVGVGTDTQYF
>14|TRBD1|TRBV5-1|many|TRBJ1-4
TGCGCCAGCAGCTTGGACAGGGGAGGAGAAAAACTGTTTTTT
CASSLDRGGEKLFF
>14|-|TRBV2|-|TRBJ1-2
TGTGCCAGCAGTGCCGGCAGGGCAAACTATGGCTACACCTTC
CASSAGRANYGYTF
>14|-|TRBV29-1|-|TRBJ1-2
TGCAGCGTCGGAGGGGGGGGTGGCGATATCGGCTACACCTTC
CSVGGGGGDIGYTF
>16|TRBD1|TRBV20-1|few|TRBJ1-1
TGCAGTGCTAGAAGGGACAGGGGATACGAGGACACTGAAGCTTTCTTT
CSARRDRGYEDTEAFF
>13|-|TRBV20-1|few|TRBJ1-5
TGCAGTGCTAGATCGGACAGAGGTCAGCCCCAGCATTTT
CSARSDRGQPQHF
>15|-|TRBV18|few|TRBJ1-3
TGTGCCAGCTCACCGGGACTGAGCTCTGGAAACACCATATATTTT
CASSPGLSSGNTIYF
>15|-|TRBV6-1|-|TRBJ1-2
TGTGCCAGCAGCGACCAGGGAGTTTTTACGGGGGGCTACACCTTC
CASSDQGVFTGGYTF
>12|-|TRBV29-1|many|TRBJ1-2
TGCAGCGTCGCGACACCTAACTATGGCTACACCTTC
CSVATPNYGYTF
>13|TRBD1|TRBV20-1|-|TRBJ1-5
TGCAGTGCTAAACGAACAGGGGTCCAGCCCCAGCATTTT
CSAKRTGVQPQHF
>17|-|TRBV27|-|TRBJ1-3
TGTGCCAGCAGTTTATCGGGGCAGATTGACTCTGGAAACACCATATATTTT
CASSLSGQIDSGNTIYF
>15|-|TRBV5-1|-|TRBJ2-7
TGCGCCAGCAGCTTGGCCCCGGGGCTCCAGTACGAGCAGTACTTC
CASSLAPGLQYEQYF
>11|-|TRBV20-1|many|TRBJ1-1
TGCAGTGCTAGGGCAGACACTGAAGCTTTCTTT
CSARADTEAFF
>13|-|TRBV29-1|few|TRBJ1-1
TGCAGCGTTCTTGGACACCAGAACACTGAAGCTTTCTTT
CSVLGHQNTEAFF
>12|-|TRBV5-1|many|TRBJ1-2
TGCGCCAGCAGCTTGGAAGCCTATGGCTACACCTTC
CASSLEAYGYTF
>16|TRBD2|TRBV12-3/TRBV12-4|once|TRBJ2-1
TGTGCCAGCACCCCTAGCGGGAGGCCGAGCTACAATGAGCAGTTCTTC
CASTPSGRPSYNEQFF
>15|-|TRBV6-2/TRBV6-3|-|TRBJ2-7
TGTGCCAGCAGTCAATATCAGACAGCCCCCTACGAGCAGTACTTC
CASSQYQTAPYEQYF
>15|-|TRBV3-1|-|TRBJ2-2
TGTGCCAGCAGCCAAGATATTCGGGCAGGCGGGGAGCTGTTTTTT
CASSQDIRAGGELFF
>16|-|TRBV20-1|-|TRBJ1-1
TGCAGTGCTAGAGATCGGGGGCGTGGGGGAAACACTGAAGCTTTCTTT
CSARDRGRGGNTEAFF
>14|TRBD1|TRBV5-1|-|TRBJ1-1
TGCGCCAGCAGCACCGGACAGGGATTCACTGAAGCTTTCTTT
CASSTGQGFTEAFF
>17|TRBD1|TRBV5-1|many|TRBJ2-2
TGCGCCAGCAGCTTTGCCAGGGGGAAACTGAACACCGGGGAGCTGTTTTTT
CASSFARGKLNTGELFF
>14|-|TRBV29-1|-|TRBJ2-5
TGCAGCGTTGGGCCGGGACCTAGGTTGGAGACCCAGTACTTC
CSVGPGPRLETQYF
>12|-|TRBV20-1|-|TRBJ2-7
TGCAGTGCTATTCAACGGACACGCGAGCAGTACTTC
CSAIQRTREQYF
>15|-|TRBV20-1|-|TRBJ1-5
TGCAGTGCTAGAGATCCAGATAAGGTATTCAGCCCCCAGCATTTT
CSARDPDKVFSPQHF
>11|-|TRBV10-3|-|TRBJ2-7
TGTGCCAACCGAGACTGCGGGTGGGAGTACTTC
CANRDCGWEYF
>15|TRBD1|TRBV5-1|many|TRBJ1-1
TGCGCCAGCAGCCACTCACAGGGGACTAGGGGAGAAGCTTTCTTT
CASSHSQGTRGEAFF
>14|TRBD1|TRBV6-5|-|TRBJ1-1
TGTGCCAGCAGTTACGGACAGGTGAACCCTGAAGCTTTCTTT
CASSYGQVNPEAFF
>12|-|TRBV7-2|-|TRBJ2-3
TGTGCCAGCAGCTTAGTAGGAAATACGCAGTATTTT
CASSLVGNTQYF